A single sample is the source of the 18 T cell receptor beta chains below, sequenced in a study of OX40 agonist ivuxolimab in advanced cancers. Using immunoSEQ multiplex PCR, the repertoire was profiled, and TCRdb retains in-frame clones only, with some absent. The table has some 60,000 clones, roughly 86% seen once. The sequencing used CD4+ or CD8+ T cells sorted from blood, collected in a trial of the OX40 agonist ivuxolimab. These receptor sequences come from an adult with an advanced solid tumor such as melanoma, head and neck, liver or kidney cancer.

The gene calls are TRBV4-2 and TRBJ1-2; D not certain. V dropped 0 bases and J dropped 4 bases, with 9 bases sitting between them. From germline, CDR1 is LGHNA and CDR2 YNFKEQ. The CDR3 runs to 14 residues. The chain's CDR3 is CASSQDQAIYGYTF. The CDR3, as DNA: TGTGCCAGCAGCCAAGATCAGGCAATCTATGGCTACACCTTC.

The chain has TRBV20-1 and TRBJ1-2, with D hard to call. The CDR3 spans 10 residues. CDR1 is DFQATT and CDR2 is SNEGSKA in the germline V gene (reference sequence). V lost 6 bases and J lost 3, with 5 bases in between. CDR3 loop: CSAYYYGYTF. CDR3 DNA: TGCAGTGCCTACTACTATGGCTACACCTTC.

V usage is TRBV18 and J usage is TRBJ2-2; D possibly matches TRBD1 or TRBD2 (5 bases each). Germline CDR1 is KGHSH and CDR2 is LQKENI. The CDR3 sequence is 15 residues long. The V gene lost 0 bases and the J gene lost 11 bases, with 16 bases spanning the gap. CDR3 region: CASSPPSAVGDELFF. As DNA, the CDR3 is TGTGCCAGCTCACCACCTTCCGCGGTGGGGGATGAGCTGTTTTTT.

In nucleotides, the CDR3 is TGTGCCAGCAGCGTCGGGACTAGCGGGAGCCCAGATACGCAGTATTTT. Protein: CASSVGTSGSPDTQYF. This chain links TRBV9 with TRBJ2-3; TRBD2 matches 14 bases. The J segment lost 4 bases and the V segment lost 2 bases, leaving 3 bases of the junction unmatched. CDR1 SGDLS and CDR2 YYNGEE come from the germline V gene. The CDR3 totals 16 residues.

The chain is built from TRBV7-2 and TRBJ1-1; D gene uncertain. The V gene's germline CDR1 is SGHTA and CDR2 FQGNSA. This CDR3 contains 15 residues. V lost 3 bases, J lost 6 bases, and 17 bases lay in between. CDR3 nucleotides: TGTGCCAGCAGCTTTAGCAGGAATGAGGTCGCTGAAGCTTTCTTT. Translating it yields CASSFSRNEVAEAFF.

The V and J genes are TRBV9 and TRBJ2-5, with a possible D match to TRBD2 (6 bases). The CDR3 spans 17 residues. V dropped 0 bases and J dropped 4 bases, with 19 bases sitting between them. In germline, CDR1 is SGDLS, CDR2 YYNGEE. The CDR3 region is CASSVAGGRGRRETQYF. DNA for the CDR3: TGTGCCAGCAGCGTAGCCGGGGGACGGGGCCGCCGAGAGACCCAGTACTTC.

V gene TRBV7-6 combines with J gene TRBJ2-2; 7 nucleotides align to TRBD2. Unmatched junction bases numbered 9, after V lost 1 base and J lost 4 bases. The germline gives CDR1 SGHVS, CDR2 FNYEAQ. The CDR3 is 17 amino acids. For the CDR3, the DNA is TGTGCCAGCAGCTTAGGAGCGAGACTAGCCGCCACCGGGGAGCTGTTTTTT. As protein: CASSLGARLAATGELFF.

The CDR3 loop is CASSRGQASSGANVLTF. The CDR3 DNA sequence: TGTGCCAGCAGCAGGGGCCAGGCGAGCTCTGGGGCCAACGTCCTGACTTTC. This chain uses TRBV9 with TRBJ2-6, with D possibly TRBD1 on 5 matching bases. Germline values: CDR1 SGDLS, CDR2 YYNGEE. The CDR3 has 17 residues. Trimming removed 4 bases from V and 0 bases from J, with 14 bases in between.

This clone has a single count. V is TRBV2 and J is TRBJ1-5; a possible D gene is TRBD1 (5 bases). The germline V gene encodes CDR1 SNHLY and CDR2 FYNNEI. V was pared by 7 bases and J by 3 bases, with 13 bases between. CDR3 size: 14 residues. The CDR3 DNA reads as TGTGCCAGCACCAGGGACGGACCCAATCAGCCCCAGCATTTT. Its translation: CASTRDGPNQPQHF.

Remarks on this clone: In the same sample, other DNA sequences code for this CDR3. This chain joins TRBV7-2 and TRBJ2-1; possibly TRBD2 for D (5 bases). This CDR3 has 13 residues. V lost 0 bases to trimming and J lost 5 bases, with 5 bases between them. From germline, CDR1 is SGHTA and CDR2 FQGNSA. Written as DNA, the CDR3 is TGTGCCAGCAGCTTAGCGGGAGACAATGAGCAGTTCTTC. It codes for CASSLAGDNEQFF.

The chain joins TRBV18 to TRBJ1-4; a weak D match, TRBD1 (5 bases). V gave up 3 bases and J gave up 3 bases, with 14 bases separating them. The V gene's germline CDR1 is KGHSH and CDR2 LQKENI. This CDR3 has 16 amino acids. CDR3 region: CASSPARGVSNEKLFF. As DNA, the CDR3 is TGTGCCAGCTCACCTGCCCGAGGGGTTTCTAATGAAAAACTGTTTTTT. The full variable domain, its missing parts supplied by reference TRBV18 and TRBJ1-4, is NAGVMQNPRHLVRRRGQEARLRCSPMKGHSHVYWYRQLPEEGLKFMVYLQKENIIDESGMPKERFSAEFPKEGPSILRIQQVVRGDSAAYFCASSPARGVSNEKLFFGSGTQLSVL.

Turning to this clone: The junction departs from germline at one end; a sequencing error may be responsible. The V call is TRBV14, the J call TRBJ2-7, with 7 positions matching TRBD2. Looked up from germline, CDR1 is SGHDN and CDR2 is FVKESK. The CDR3 runs to 13 residues. DNA for the CDR3: TGTGCCAGCACCACAAGGCCGCGGGAGAAGTGTATGTTC. Its protein product is CASTTRPREKCMF.

The J gene is TRBJ2-5, the V gene TRBV29-1; 8 nucleotides line up with TRBD1. Germline values: CDR1 SQVTM, CDR2 ANQGSEA. The CDR3 extends over 14 amino acids. With V trimmed by 6 bases and J by 4 bases, 10 bases remained unmatched. CDR3 region: CSVGQGRVIETQYF. CDR3 nucleotide sequence: TGCAGCGTCGGACAGGGCCGGGTGATAGAGACCCAGTACTTC.

The gene calls are TRBV7-2 and TRBJ2-7; D possibly corresponds to TRBD2 (5 bases). CDR3 length: 16 amino acids. V was pared by 5 bases and J by 0 bases, with 17 bases between. Germline V CDR1 and CDR2: SGHTA, FQGNSA. The CDR3 loop is CASSPRGGLTSYEQYF. CDR3 in DNA: TGTGCCAGCAGCCCACGGGGTGGCCTAACCTCCTACGAGCAGTACTTC.

The chain couples TRBV19 to TRBJ2-7; D remains ambiguous. Germline assignment: CDR1 LNHDA and CDR2 SQIVND (reference sequence). This CDR3 has 14 residues. The V gene lost 5 bases and the J gene lost 2 bases, with 13 bases spanning the gap. CDR3 nucleotide sequence: TGTGCCAGTAGTTTTGGGCCTTTTACCTACGAGCAGTACTTC. Translation gives CASSFGPFTYEQYF.

This clone is a singleton in its sample. This CDR3 is CASSLGRRPSYNEQFF. The CDR3 DNA sequence: TGTGCCAGCAGCTTAGGGCGCAGACCCTCCTACAATGAGCAGTTCTTC. This chain connects TRBV13 to TRBJ2-1; D is ambiguous. Per germline, CDR1 PRHDT and CDR2 FYEKMQ (reference sequence). V was clipped by 0 bases and J by 0 bases, with 9 bases between them. The CDR3 length is 16 residues.

CDR3 DNA: TGTGCCAGCAGCGTAGGAGGGGAGCTGTTTTTT. Amino acids: CASSVGGELFF. The chain carries TRBV9 and TRBJ2-2; D is ambiguous. The CDR3 contains 11 residues. Trimming removed 0 bases at V and 8 bases at J, with 2 bases between. The V gene's germline CDR1 is SGDLS and CDR2 YYNGEE.

A few counts support this clone. The rearrangement uses TRBV2 and TRBJ2-4; D gene uncertain. The germline CDR1 and CDR2 sequences are SNHLY and FYNNEI. The CDR3 sequence is 14 residues long. V lost 2 bases, J lost 2 bases, and 7 bases lay in between. CDR3 region: CASSERQTKNIQYF. CDR3 nucleotide sequence: TGTGCCAGCAGTGAAAGGCAAACCAAAAACATTCAGTACTTC.